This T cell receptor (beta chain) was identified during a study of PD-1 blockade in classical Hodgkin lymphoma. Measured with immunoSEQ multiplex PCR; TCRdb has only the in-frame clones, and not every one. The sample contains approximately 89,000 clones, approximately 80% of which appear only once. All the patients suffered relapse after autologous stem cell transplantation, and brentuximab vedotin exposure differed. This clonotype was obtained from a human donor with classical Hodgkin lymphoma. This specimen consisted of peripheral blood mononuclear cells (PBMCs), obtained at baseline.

This CDR3 reads CASSGRGSTDTQYF. CDR3 in DNA: TGTGCCAGCAGTGGCAGGGGGAGCACAGATACGCAGTATTTT. This sequence joins TRBV25-1 and TRBJ2-3, with TRBD1 identical over 7 bases. CDR3 size: 14 residues. Germline assignment: CDR1 MGHDK and CDR2 SYGVNS. V gave up 4 bases and J gave up 0 bases; unmatched junction bases: 1. Using reference TRBV25-1 and TRBJ2-3 for the parts outside the CDR3, the full variable domain is EADIYQTPRYLVIGTGKKITLECSQTMGHDKMYWYQQDPGMELHLIHYSYGVNSTEKGDLSSESTVSRIRTEHFPLTLESARPSHTSQYLCASSGRGSTDTQYFGPGTRLTVL.